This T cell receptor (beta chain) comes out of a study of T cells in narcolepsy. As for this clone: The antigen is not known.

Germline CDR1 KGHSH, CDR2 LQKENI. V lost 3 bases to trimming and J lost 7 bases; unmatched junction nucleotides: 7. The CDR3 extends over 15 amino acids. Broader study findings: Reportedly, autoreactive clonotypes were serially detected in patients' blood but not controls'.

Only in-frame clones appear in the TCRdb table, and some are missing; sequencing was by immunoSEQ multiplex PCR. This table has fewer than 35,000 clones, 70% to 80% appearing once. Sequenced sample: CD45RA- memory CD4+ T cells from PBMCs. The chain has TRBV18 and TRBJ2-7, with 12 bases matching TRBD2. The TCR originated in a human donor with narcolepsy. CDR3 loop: CASSPPSGRAFEQYF. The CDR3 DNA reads TGTGCCAGCTCACCCCCTAGCGGGAGGGCTTTTGAGCAGTACTTC.